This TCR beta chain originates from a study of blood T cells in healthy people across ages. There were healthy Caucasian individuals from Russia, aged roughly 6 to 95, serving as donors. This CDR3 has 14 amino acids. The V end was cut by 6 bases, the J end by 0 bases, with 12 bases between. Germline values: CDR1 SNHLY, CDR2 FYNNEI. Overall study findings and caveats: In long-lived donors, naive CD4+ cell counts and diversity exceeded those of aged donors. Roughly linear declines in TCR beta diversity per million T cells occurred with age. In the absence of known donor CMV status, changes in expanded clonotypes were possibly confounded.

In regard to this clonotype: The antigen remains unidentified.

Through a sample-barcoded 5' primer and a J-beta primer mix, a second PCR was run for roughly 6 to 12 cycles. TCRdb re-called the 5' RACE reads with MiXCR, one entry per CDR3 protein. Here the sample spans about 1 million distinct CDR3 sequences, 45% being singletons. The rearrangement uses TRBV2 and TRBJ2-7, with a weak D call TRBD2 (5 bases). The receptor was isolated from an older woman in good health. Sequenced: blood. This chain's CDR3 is CASREVASSYEQYF. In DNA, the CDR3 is TGTGCCAGCAGGGAGGTCGCTAGCTCCTACGAGCAGTACTTC.